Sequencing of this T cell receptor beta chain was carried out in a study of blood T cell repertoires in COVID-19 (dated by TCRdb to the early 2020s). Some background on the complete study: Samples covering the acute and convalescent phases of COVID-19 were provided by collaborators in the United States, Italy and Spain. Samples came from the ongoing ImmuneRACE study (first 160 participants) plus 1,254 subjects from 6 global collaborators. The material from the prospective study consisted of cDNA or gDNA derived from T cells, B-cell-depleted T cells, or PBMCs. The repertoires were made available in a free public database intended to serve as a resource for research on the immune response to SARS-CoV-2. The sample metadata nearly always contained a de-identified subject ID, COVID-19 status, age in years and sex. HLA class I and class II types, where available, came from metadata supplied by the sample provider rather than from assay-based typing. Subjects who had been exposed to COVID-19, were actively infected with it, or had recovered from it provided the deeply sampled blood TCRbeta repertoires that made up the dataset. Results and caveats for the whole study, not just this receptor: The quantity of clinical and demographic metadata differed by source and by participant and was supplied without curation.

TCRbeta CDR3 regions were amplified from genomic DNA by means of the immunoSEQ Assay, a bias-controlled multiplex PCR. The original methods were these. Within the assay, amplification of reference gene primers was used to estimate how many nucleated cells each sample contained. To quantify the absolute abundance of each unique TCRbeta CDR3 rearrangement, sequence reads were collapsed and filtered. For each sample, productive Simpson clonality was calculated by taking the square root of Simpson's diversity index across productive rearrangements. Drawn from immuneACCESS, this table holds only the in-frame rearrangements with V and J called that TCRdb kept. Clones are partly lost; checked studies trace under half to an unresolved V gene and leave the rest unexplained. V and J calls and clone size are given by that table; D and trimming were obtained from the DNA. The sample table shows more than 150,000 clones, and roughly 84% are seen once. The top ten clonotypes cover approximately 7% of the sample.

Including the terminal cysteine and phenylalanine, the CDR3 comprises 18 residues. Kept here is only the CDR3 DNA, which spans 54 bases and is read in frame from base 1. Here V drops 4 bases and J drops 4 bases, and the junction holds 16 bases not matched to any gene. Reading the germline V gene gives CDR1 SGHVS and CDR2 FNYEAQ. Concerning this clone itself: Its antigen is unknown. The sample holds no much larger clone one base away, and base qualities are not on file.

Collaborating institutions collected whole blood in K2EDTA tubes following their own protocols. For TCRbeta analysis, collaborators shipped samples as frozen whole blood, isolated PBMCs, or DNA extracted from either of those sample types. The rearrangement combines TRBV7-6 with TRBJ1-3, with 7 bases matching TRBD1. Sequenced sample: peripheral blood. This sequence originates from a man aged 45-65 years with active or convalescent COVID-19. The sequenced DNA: TGTGCCAGCAGCTCATACCGCTCAGGGGGAATTGCGGGAAACACCATATATTTT. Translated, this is CASSSYRSGGIAGNTIYF.